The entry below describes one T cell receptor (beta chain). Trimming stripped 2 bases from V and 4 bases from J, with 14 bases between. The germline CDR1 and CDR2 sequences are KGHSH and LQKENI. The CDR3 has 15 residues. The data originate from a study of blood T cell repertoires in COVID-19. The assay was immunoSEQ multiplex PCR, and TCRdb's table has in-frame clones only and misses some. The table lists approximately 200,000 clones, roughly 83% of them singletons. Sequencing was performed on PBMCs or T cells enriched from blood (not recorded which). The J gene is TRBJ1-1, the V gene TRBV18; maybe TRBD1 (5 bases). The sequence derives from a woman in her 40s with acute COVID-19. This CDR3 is CASSPTAGRGTEAFF. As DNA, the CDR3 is TGTGCCAGCTCACCAACGGCAGGGCGAGGCACTGAAGCTTTCTTT.